This TCR beta chain was found in a study of shared clonotypes between healthy human individuals. Healthy HIV-negative adults without recent acute infections or vaccinations served as donors. A 200 ng quantity of DNA, 25,000 to 35,000 T cell genomes, went into the sorted-subset replicate PCRs. Only in-frame clones appear in the TCRdb table, and some are missing; sequencing was by immunoSEQ multiplex PCR. The sample contains 2 million to 2.5 million clones, approximately 94% of which appear only once. This clonotype originated in a man between 18 and 29 years old in good health. The material sequenced was naive CD4+ T cells sorted from blood. Noted subset: CD45RA+ positively selected.

The CDR3 protein is CASHQVTEAFF. CDR3 in DNA: TGTGCCAGCCACCAAGTGACTGAAGCTTTCTTT. The chain uses TRBV6-1 and TRBJ1-1; no clear D gene. This CDR3 region has 11 residues. V lost 8 bases and J 5 bases, leaving 9 bases between the germline ends. Germline loops: CDR1 MNHNS, CDR2 SASEGT.